The entry below describes one T cell receptor beta chain. Its antigen is unknown. It has no much larger one-base neighbor in the sample; base qualities were not kept. Each donor gave one peripheral blood draw, averaging around 120 mL, which was collected into heparinised tubes. A BD FACSAria II was used to sort naive, central memory, regulatory and stem cell-like memory CD4+ T cells with a panel that included CD45RO, CCR7, CD25, CD127, CD95 and CD27. Purity was above 98% for every sorted population. PBMCs were isolated immediately by Lymphoprep density gradient centrifugation and stained directly without culture. So that batch effects would be minimized, each experiment stained and sorted samples in pairs, pairing one healthy donor with one patient. The entire amount of isolated RNA was reverse transcribed using the High Capacity cDNA Reverse Transcription Kit, so the sequenced TCRB transcripts were expressed ones. Naive, central memory and regulatory T cell samples underwent deep immunoSEQ sequencing, averaging around 3.6 million total reads per sample. Sorted cells were lysed in RLT buffer, and RNA was extracted using DNase-treated RNeasy Micro or Mini kits according to cell number. Each cell subset was processed separately to prevent cross-contamination, with patient and healthy donor samples processed together. TCRB sequences were amplified from cDNA with the immunoSEQ multiplex PCR, producing 87-bp fragments spanning the CDR3 region. Amplicons were sequenced on the Illumina HiSeq platform. The paper's processing steps were these. Synthetic template baselines were used to correct PCR bias computationally, reads within Hamming distance 2 were collapsed, and singletons that could not be merged were discarded. By aligning reads against IMGT, V, D and J genes, CDR3 length, and insertions or deletions at six rearrangement sites were assigned. Within each subset, clonotype counts were normalized to sorted cell number, after which true diversity and Gini coefficients were computed with the tcR R package. The overlap coefficient, calculated on TCRB nucleotide sequences, was used to measure repertoire sharing. Out-of-frame TCRB sequences from naive cells were analyzed as a proxy for the pre-selection repertoire. Here the immuneACCESS table is served through TCRdb, limited to in-frame sequences with V and J called. Missing clones are a known gap in these copies; in checked studies unresolved V genes cover under half, and the rest lacks a known reason. V and J calls plus clone size are reproduced from that table; the DNA served to infer D and trimming. The sample has under 850,000 clones on record, 13% of them singletons. The ten most abundant clones make up approximately 0.022% of the sample.

Taken from cysteine to phenylalanine, the CDR3 has 16 residues. CDR3 DNA only is kept here, 48 bases in frame from base 1. The junction carries 12 bases between V and J, which are trimmed by 2 bases and 0 bases respectively. Via the germline V gene, CDR1 is SGDLS and CDR2 YYNGEE. The sample is drawn from a study of beta chain features in type 1 diabetes (dated 2018 in TCRdb). Notes on the research overall: Patients and healthy donors did not differ in mean age, gender distribution, total cell number or subset yield. In the study, recently diagnosed type 1 diabetes patients and matched healthy donors were compared on the TCRB repertoires of their sorted circulating CD4+ T cell subsets. Whereas all 30 or so donors provided naive and central memory subsets, regulatory and stem cell-like memory subsets were isolated from just 8 patients and roughly 8 healthy donors. A total of some 100,000,000 sorted cells were examined across all samples, and a strong correlation was observed between cell number per subset and RNA yield.

Paper-wide results and their limitations: Only small numbers of individuals were included in the HLA sub-analyses, which left unresolved whether HLA type had any influence on TCRB rearrangement. Fewer insertions and more nucleotide deletions at VDJ recombination sites were observed in patients with type 1 diabetes, implying thymic rearrangement abnormalities. PCR may preferentially amplify shorter templates, but because patient and control samples were amplified and corrected together, any resulting skew would affect both groups equally. Sequencing cDNA rather than genomic DNA could over-represent highly expressing activated cells, although activation and CD3 levels did not differ between groups. In all four CD4+ subsets, TCRB CDR3 length was moderately but significantly shorter in type 1 diabetes patients. The naive, central memory and regulatory TCRB repertoires appeared to resemble one another more closely among patients than among healthy donors.

The V and J segments used are TRBV9 and TRBJ2-1, and possibly TRBD2, on 5 matching bases. This receptor was obtained from a young man with type 1 diabetes. Sequenced: naive CD4+ T cells from blood. The cell subset or site label, read with the paper, signifies: true naive CD4+ T cells. The nucleotides read TGTGCCAGCAGCGTCGTAGGACTCAACTCCTACAATGAGCAGTTCTTC. It translates as CASSVVGLNSYNEQFF.